Listed below are T cell receptor beta chains from one sample, sequenced in a study of cytomegalovirus exposure and HLA in healthy donors. Profiled with immunoSEQ multiplex PCR; TCRdb holds only in-frame clones, not every one. The repertoire holds over 200,000 clones, with approximately 80% as singletons. Sequencing used PBMCs. These receptors all stem from a male donor in good health and CMV-seronegative. CDR3s include the opening cysteine and the closing phenylalanine or tryptophan.

v_call,j_call,cdr3_aa
TRBV15,TRBJ1-2,CATSRDRAADGYTF
TRBV5-1,TRBJ2-2,CASRLVANTGELFF
TRBV5-1,TRBJ2-1,CASTWASGGEQFF
TRBV5-1,TRBJ1-3,CASSDPGQNTIYF
TRBV7-9,TRBJ2-3,CASSPEVVLTDTQYF
TRBV28,TRBJ1-4,CASSVGADNEKLFF
TRBV19,TRBJ1-1,CASSKRQAHRGAEAFF
TRBV27,TRBJ2-6,CASSLKRLPSGANVLTF
TRBV5-6,TRBJ1-2,CASSLGAGANYGYTF
TRBV27,TRBJ1-5,CASSLYGASQPQHF
TRBV18,TRBJ2-5,CASSPGTSETQYF
TRBV7-9,TRBJ1-1,CASRRQGEDTEAFF
TRBV5-1,TRBJ2-5,CASSLVGQGGGETQYF
TRBV7-8,TRBJ2-7,CASSEQGGNEQYF
TRBV28,TRBJ1-6,CASSPPTGDRSPLHF
TRBV25-1,TRBJ2-5,CASSESPRQGRYF
TRBV5-1,TRBJ1-2,CASSPGTVALGGYTF
TRBV5-4,TRBJ2-2,CASSFPGANTGELFF
TRBV9,TRBJ2-2,CASSLTGTGDTGELFF
TRBV7-8,TRBJ1-1,CASSPGQGQLSEAFF
TRBV27,TRBJ1-6,CASSSIYRDSEDSPLHF
TRBV29-1,TRBJ2-1,CSVGTSGSLNNEQFF
TRBV11-3,TRBJ1-1,CASSSSLSNRAFF
TRBV29-1,TRBJ2-7,CSAVGLSYEQYF
TRBV18,TRBJ1-4,CASSPSGTGGRYEKLFF
TRBV19,TRBJ2-2,CASQGQLNTGELFF
TRBV27,TRBJ2-7,CASSLGGTSAYEQYF
TRBV19,TRBJ2-7,CASSSGTVTYEQYF
TRBV11-2,TRBJ2-7,CASSRGLAGGILSYEQYF
TRBV5-6,TRBJ2-5,CASNEGLAEQETQYF
TRBV28,TRBJ1-1,CAIGQGNTEAFF
TRBV7-8,TRBJ2-7,CASSLSRGVTYEQYF
TRBV7-9,TRBJ2-5,CASGDTGAVKETQYF
TRBV19,TRBJ1-2,CASSSRTGDVYGYTF
TRBV5-4,TRBJ2-2,CASSFSGRSTGELFF
TRBV7-3,TRBJ1-5,CASSFSQGRNQPQHF
TRBV28,TRBJ1-5,CASSFWDRGYDQPQHF
TRBV18,TRBJ1-3,CASSPLPPGQLSISGNTIYF
TRBV13,TRBJ1-1,CASSGDAGLNTEAFF
TRBV19,TRBJ1-6,CASRDNVENSPLHF
TRBV29-1,TRBJ1-4,CSVGSGTGHEKLFF
TRBV6-5,TRBJ1-5,CASSATRNQPQHF
TRBV5-1,TRBJ2-5,CASSGTARSEGLAPKETQYF
TRBV14,TRBJ1-5,CASSAQISGPQHF
TRBV27,TRBJ2-7,CASRPRGSHYEQYF
TRBV5-1,TRBJ2-1,CASSYLGGRAYNEQFF